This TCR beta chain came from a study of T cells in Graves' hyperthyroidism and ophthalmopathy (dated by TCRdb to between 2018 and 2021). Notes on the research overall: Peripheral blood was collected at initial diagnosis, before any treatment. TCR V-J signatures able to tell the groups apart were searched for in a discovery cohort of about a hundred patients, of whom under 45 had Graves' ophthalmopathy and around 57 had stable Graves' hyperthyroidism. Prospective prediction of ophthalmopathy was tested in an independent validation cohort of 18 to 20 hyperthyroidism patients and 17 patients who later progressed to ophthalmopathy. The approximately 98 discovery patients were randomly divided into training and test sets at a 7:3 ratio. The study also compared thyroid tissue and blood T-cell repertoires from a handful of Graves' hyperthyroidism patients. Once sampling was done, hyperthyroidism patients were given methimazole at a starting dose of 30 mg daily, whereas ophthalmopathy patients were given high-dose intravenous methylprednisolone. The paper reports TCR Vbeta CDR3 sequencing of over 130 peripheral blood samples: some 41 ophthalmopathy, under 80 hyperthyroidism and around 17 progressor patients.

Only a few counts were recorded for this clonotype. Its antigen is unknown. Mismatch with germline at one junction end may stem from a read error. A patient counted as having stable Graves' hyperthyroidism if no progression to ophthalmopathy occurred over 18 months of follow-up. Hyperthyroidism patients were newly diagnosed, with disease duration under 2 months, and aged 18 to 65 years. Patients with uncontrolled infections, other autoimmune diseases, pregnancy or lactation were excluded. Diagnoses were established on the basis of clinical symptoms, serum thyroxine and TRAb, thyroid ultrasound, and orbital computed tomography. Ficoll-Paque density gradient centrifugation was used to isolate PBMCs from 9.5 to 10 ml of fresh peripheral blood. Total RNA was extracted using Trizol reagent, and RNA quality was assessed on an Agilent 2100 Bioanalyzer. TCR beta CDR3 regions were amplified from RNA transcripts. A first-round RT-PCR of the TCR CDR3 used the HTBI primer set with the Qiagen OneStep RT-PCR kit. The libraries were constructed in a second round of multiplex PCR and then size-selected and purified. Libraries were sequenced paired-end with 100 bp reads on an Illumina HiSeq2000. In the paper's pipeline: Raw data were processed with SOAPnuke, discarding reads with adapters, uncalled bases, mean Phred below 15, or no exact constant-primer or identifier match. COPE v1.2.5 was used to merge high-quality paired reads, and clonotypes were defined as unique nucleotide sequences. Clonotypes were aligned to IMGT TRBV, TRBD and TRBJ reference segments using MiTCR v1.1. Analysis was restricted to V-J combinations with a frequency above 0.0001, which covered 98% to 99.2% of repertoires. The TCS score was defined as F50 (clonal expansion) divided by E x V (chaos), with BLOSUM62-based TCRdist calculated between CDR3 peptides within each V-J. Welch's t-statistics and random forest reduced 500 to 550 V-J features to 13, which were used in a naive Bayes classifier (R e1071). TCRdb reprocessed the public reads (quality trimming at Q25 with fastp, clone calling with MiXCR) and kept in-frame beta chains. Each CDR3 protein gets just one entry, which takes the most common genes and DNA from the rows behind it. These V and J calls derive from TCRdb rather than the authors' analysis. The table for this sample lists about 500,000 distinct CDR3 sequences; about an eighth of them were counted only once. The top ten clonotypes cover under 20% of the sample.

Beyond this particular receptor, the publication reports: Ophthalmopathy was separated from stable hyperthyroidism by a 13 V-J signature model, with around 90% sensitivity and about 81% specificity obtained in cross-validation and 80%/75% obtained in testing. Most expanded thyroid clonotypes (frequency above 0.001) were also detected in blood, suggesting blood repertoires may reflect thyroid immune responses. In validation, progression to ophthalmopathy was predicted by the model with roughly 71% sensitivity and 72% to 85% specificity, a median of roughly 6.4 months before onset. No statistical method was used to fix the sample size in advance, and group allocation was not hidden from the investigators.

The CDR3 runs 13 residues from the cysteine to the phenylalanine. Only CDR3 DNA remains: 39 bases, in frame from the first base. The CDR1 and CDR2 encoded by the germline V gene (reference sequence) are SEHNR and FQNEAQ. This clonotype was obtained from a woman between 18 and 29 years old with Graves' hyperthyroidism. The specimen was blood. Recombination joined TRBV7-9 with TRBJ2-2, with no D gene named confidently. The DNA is TGTGCCGGCAGCTTTGATCCTGACGGGGAGCTGTTTTTT. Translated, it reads CAGSFDPDGELFF.